A selection of T cell receptor beta chains follows, all from one sample in a study of response to subunit inactivated influenza vaccine. TCRdb reanalysed the RT-PCR reads using MiXCR and keeps one entry per CDR3 protein. The table lists hundreds of thousands of distinct CDR3 sequences, 10% to 15% of them singletons. The source was PBMCs from blood, collected roughly 6 weeks after vaccination. The receptors shown here come from a man aged 50 to 60 who received an inactivated influenza vaccine. The conserved cysteine and the conserved F or W are not part of the CDR3 here. Each record gives: V gene, clone size, CDR3 length, J gene, CDR3 protein. A clone size is listed for some rows: how often the clone was seen (once, few, many), or a class if it is expanded.

V: TRBV6-5
size: many
length: 15
J: TRBJ1-5
CDR3: ASSYSSRGVGNQPQH

V: TRBV28
size: few
length: 9
J: TRBJ2-1
CDR3: ASSLNYEQF

V: TRBV5-8
size: NA
length: 15
J: TRBJ2-7
CDR3: ASSLKLAGMMRDEQY

V: TRBV10-3
size: NA
length: 9
J: TRBJ2-1
CDR3: AISAGIEQF

V: TRBV20-1
size: NA
length: 11
J: TRBJ2-7
CDR3: SASPRAPYEQY

V: TRBV5-1
size: few
length: 13
J: TRBJ2-3
CDR3: ASSPQTSGTDTQY

V: TRBV24-1
size: NA
length: 14
J: TRBJ2-5
CDR3: ATSDVGQLNQETQY

V: TRBV14
size: once
length: 12
J: TRBJ2-1
CDR3: ASSPNSDFREQF

V: TRBV5-1
size: few
length: 15
J: TRBJ2-7
CDR3: ASSLGPSREGFYEQY

V: TRBV11-2
size: NA
length: 17
J: TRBJ2-5
CDR3: ASSSFSVRREAERETQY

V: TRBV20-1
size: NA
length: 12
J: TRBJ2-7
CDR3: SARDQLRTDEQY

V: TRBV4-2
size: few
length: 11
J: TRBJ2-7
CDR3: ASSQGFSSQQY